This T cell receptor beta chain emerged from a study of molecular identifiers for immune sequencing clone quantification. Regarding the study as a whole: In naive cells, under 1% of molecules belonged to clones above 20 RNA copies, against over 98% in effector cells.

Worth noting for this clonotype: The antigen is unknown. Since a much larger clone is just one base distant, this may be a read error.

Naive CD8 library inputs spanned roughly 18,000 to 1,000,000 sorted cells and 10%, 30% or 50% RNA. Previously described methods and listed TCR primers were employed for the bulk TCR libraries. TCRdb used MiXCR to reprocess the PCR reads, holding one entry per CDR3 protein. Of more than 85,000 distinct CDR3 sequences listed, about 35% are singletons. CDR3 length: 15 residues. Germline values: CDR1 SGHVS, CDR2 FQNEAQ. V was pared by 4 bases and J by 5 bases, with 17 bases between. V gene TRBV7-8 combines with J gene TRBJ2-5; D is undetermined. Sequenced: naive CD8+ T cells from blood, with Jurkat cell RNA spiked in. Subset: FACS-sorted CD8+CD4-CCR7+CD45RA+ naive T cells. The sequence was collected from a human donor in good health. Some libraries in this study had Jurkat cell RNA spiked in. The CDR3 DNA reads TGTGCCAGCAGCTCTAAAATAAGTCAATGGGAGACCCAGTACTTC. Its protein product is CASSSKISQWETQYF.